The 17 T cell receptor beta chains below were found in one sample sequenced in a study of T cells of healthy individuals (dated by TCRdb to 2017 to 2018). To prepare the library, 5' RACE was applied. TCRdb names Illumina MiSeq as the instrument used. Using fastp trimming at Q25 and MiXCR clonotype assembly, TCRdb reanalyzed the public sequencing data and kept in-frame beta chains. Entries are consolidated by CDR3 protein sequence, retaining the most common genes and DNA. Recorded for this sample are 45,000 to 60,000 distinct CDR3 sequences; 14% to 15% of them occurred a single time. About 15% of the sample is held by the ten biggest clonotypes. Receptor source: a human donor in good health.

The rearrangement uses TRBV20-1 and TRBJ2-1, with D perhaps assigned TRBD1 or TRBD2 (5 bases each). Germline CDR1 and CDR2: DFQATT and SNEGSKA (reference sequence). This CDR3 spans 12 amino acids. Trimming pared 5 bases from V and 8 bases from J, leaving 13 bases between. CDR3 loop: CSAGDPRDEQFF. In nucleotides, the CDR3 is TGCAGTGCTGGGGACCCTCGGGATGAGCAGTTCTTC.

This clonotype was seen a handful of times. The chain employs TRBV20-1 and TRBJ1-5; a weak D match, TRBD1 (6 bases). The CDR3 totals 15 residues. The V and J ends lost 6 bases and 3 bases respectively, with 18 bases between them. The germline V gene encodes CDR1 DFQATT and CDR2 SNEGSKA (reference sequence). As DNA, the CDR3 is TGCAGTGCCACGCAGGGGACGCCTTTCAATCAGCCCCAGCATTTT. Its translation is CSATQGTPFNQPQHF.

This clonotype was recorded at least ten times. The chain uses TRBV6-2 or TRBV6-3 and TRBJ2-7; tentatively, D is TRBD1 (5 bases). This CDR3 is built from 11 residues. V lost 6 bases and J lost 10, with 13 bases in between. Germline CDR1 MNHEY, CDR2 SVGEGT. DNA for the CDR3: TGTGCCAGCAGCGAAGGGGCAAGTCAGTACTTC. This gives the protein CASSEGASQYF.

This clonotype came up many times. In nucleotides, the CDR3 is TGTGCCAGCAGACCCGAGTTAGGGTTTGGAAACACCATATATTTT. Translating it yields CASRPELGFGNTIYF. The V gene is TRBV3-1, the J gene TRBJ1-3; D not resolved. The CDR3 is 15 amino acids. The germline gives CDR1 LGHDT, CDR2 YNNKEL (reference sequence). V was shortened by 6 bases and J by 3 bases, with 15 bases between the two germline ends.

The sample holds many counts of this clonotype. The chain has TRBV15 and TRBJ1-1, with 7 bases matching TRBD1. V gave up 0 bases and J gave up 5 bases; unmatched junction bases: 6. CDR3 length equals 15 residues. The germline CDR1 and CDR2 sequences are LNHNV and YYDKDF (reference sequence). The chain's CDR3 is CATSRERGQRTEAFF. The CDR3 DNA sequence: TGTGCCACCAGCAGAGAAAGGGGGCAAAGGACTGAAGCTTTCTTT.

This clonotype turned up a few times. The CDR3 DNA follows: TGCAGCACCCACAGGGACTATGGCTACACCTTC. Residues: CSTHRDYGYTF. The chain has TRBV29-1 and TRBJ1-2; D may be TRBD1 (6 bases). The CDR3 contains 11 residues. V lost 8 bases, J lost 3 bases, and 10 bases lay in between. Germline assignment: CDR1 SQVTM and CDR2 ANQGSEA.

This clonotype was detected many times. The rearrangement joins TRBV20-1 to TRBJ2-5, with D perhaps being TRBD1 or TRBD2 (6 bases each). Trimming left V 0 bases short and J 0 bases short, with 20 bases between. Germline V gene sequence: CDR1 DFQATT, CDR2 SNEGSKA (reference sequence). This CDR3 contains 18 residues. In DNA form, the CDR3 reads TGCAGTGCTAGAGACTGGGCCGGGGGCGGGGACCACCAAGAGACCCAGTACTTC. Translating gives CSARDWAGGGDHQETQYF.

This clonotype was counted at least ten times. The chain combines TRBV5-1 with TRBJ2-3; maybe TRBD1 (6 bases). The V gene's germline CDR1 is SGHRS and CDR2 YFSETQ. The length of the CDR3 is 15 residues. The V gene lost 4 bases and the J gene lost 0 bases, with 12 bases spanning the gap. CDR3 protein: CASSLQGFSTDTQYF. The CDR3 DNA follows: TGCGCCAGCAGCCTACAGGGTTTTAGCACAGATACGCAGTATTTT.

This clonotype showed up many times. V is TRBV4-3 and J is TRBJ1-1; D is unresolved. The V gene's germline CDR1 is LGHNA and CDR2 YSLEER. The CDR3 has 14 amino acids. Deletions cut 1 base from V and 7 bases from J, with 13 bases between. DNA for the CDR3: TGCGCCAGCAGCCAAGCTTACGATGCGGGTGAAGCTTTCTTT. Encoded protein: CASSQAYDAGEAFF.

CDR3 DNA: TGCGCCAGCAGCCCCCGCGCCGGGCTAGATACGCAGTATTTT. As protein: CASSPRAGLDTQYF. The chain couples TRBV4-1 to TRBJ2-3; D ambiguous. In germline, CDR1 is MGHRA, CDR2 YSYEKL. V dropped 4 bases and J dropped 5 bases, with 13 bases sitting between them. The CDR3 consists of 14 residues.

This sequence joins TRBV20-1 and TRBJ2-3; D possibly corresponds to TRBD2 (6 bases). Germline CDR1 DFQATT, CDR2 SNEGSKA (reference sequence). Trimming left V 0 bases short and J 1 base short, with 8 bases between. The CDR3 is 14 amino acids. The CDR3 protein is CSARDGGGTDTQYF. In nucleotides, the CDR3 is TGCAGTGCTAGAGACGGGGGAGGCACAGATACGCAGTATTTT.

The sample holds many counts of this clonotype. The rearrangement uses TRBV20-1 and TRBJ1-6; D not resolved. This CDR3 is built from 15 residues. Trimming removed 2 bases at V and 4 bases at J, with 12 bases between. CDR1 is DFQATT, CDR2 SNEGSKA, per germline (reference sequence). The CDR3 region has the DNA TGCAGTGCTAGATCCCGGGAGATATATAATTCACCCCTCCACTTT. Amino acid sequence: CSARSREIYNSPLHF.

This clonotype was counted between two and nine times. The J gene is TRBJ1-2, the V gene TRBV24-1; D is uncertain. The germline V gene encodes CDR1 KGHDR and CDR2 SFDVKD. Trimming shortened V by 1 base and J by 8 bases, and 7 bases separated the two germline ends. The CDR3 runs to 12 residues. In nucleotides, the CDR3 is TGTGCCACCAGTGATTTTTGGGGAGGCTACACCTTC. Protein product: CATSDFWGGYTF.

The sample holds many counts of this clonotype. The chain joins TRBV6-2 or TRBV6-3 to TRBJ1-5, with a possible D match to TRBD1 (5 bases). Germline V lookup: CDR1 MNHEY, CDR2 SVGEGT. Trimming shortened V by 6 bases and J by 3 bases, and 15 bases separated the two germline ends. CDR3 length: 15 residues. CDR3 nucleotides: TGTGCCAGCAGATCGACAGAGACCTACAATCAGCCCCAGCATTTT. Its protein product is CASRSTETYNQPQHF.

This clonotype turned up a few times. This chain uses TRBV6-1 with TRBJ1-5; 8 bases map to TRBD1. J lost 0 bases, V lost 5 bases, and 12 bases had no gene match. This CDR3 comprises 18 residues. Germline-derived CDR1 and CDR2 are MNHNS and SASEGT. CDR3 loop: CASSRDRGPYNSNQPQHF. CDR3 DNA: TGTGCCAGCAGTAGAGACAGGGGTCCTTACAATAGCAATCAGCCCCAGCATTTT.

The sample holds many counts of this clonotype. The rearrangement links TRBV29-1 to TRBJ2-3; D is unclear. V lost 6 bases and J lost 3, with 10 bases in between. Germline V gene data show CDR1 as SQVTM and CDR2 as ANQGSEA. This CDR3 has 12 amino acids. CDR3 nucleotides: TGCAGCGTGGATGACGGTACAGATACGCAGTATTTT. Translation: CSVDDGTDTQYF.

This clonotype occurred many times. V is TRBV5-4 and J is TRBJ2-2; 11 nucleotides agree with TRBD2. The CDR3 spans 15 residues. Unmatched junction bases numbered 1, after V lost 2 bases and J lost 4 bases. From germline, CDR1 is SGHNT and CDR2 YYREEE (reference sequence). CDR3 residues: CASSFTSGSTGELFF. The CDR3 DNA sequence: TGTGCCAGCAGCTTTACTAGCGGGAGCACCGGGGAGCTGTTTTTT.